Listed below are T cell receptor beta chains from one sample, sequenced in a study of CD8 T cells in Susac syndrome. MiXCR, applied by TCRdb to the immunoSEQ multiplex PCR reads, yields one record per CDR3 protein. The data contain some 400,000 distinct CDR3 sequences, around 85% of them singletons. Sequencing was done on a sample of CD8+ T cells from PBMCs. The receptors derive from a human donor with multiple sclerosis. Both conserved end residues are part of each CDR3. The D gene is left open where the match is weak. The size field is filled for only some rows; it gives once, few, many or a size class.

TRBD1	TRBV29-1	once	TRBJ2-7	CSGTKPGQGHLEQYF	TGCAGCGGGACAAAACCGGGACAGGGCCATCTCGAGCAGTACTTC
TRBD2	TRBV3-1	once	TRBJ2-3	CASSQFLLAERPSTDTQYF	TGTGCCAGCAGCCAATTCTTGCTAGCGGAAAGACCTAGCACAGATACGCAGTATTTT
TRBD1	TRBV6-5	once	TRBJ1-1	CASSYSLGQGADSTEAFF	TGTGCCAGCAGTTACTCGTTAGGGCAGGGGGCGGACTCCACTGAAGCTTTCTTT
-	TRBV4-1	-	TRBJ1-5	CASSQEQGIQPQHF	TGCGCCAGCAGCCAGGAACAGGGTATTCAGCCCCAGCATTTT
-	TRBV30	-	TRBJ2-7	CVIGMDYEQYF	TGTGTCATCGGGATGGACTACGAGCAGTACTTC
-	TRBV12-3/TRBV12-4	-	TRBJ1-1	CASSPNFNTEAFF	TGTGCCAGCAGCCCCAACTTTAACACTGAAGCTTTCTTT
-	TRBV10-2	-	TRBJ2-1	CASESLNLQFF	TGCGCCAGCGAGAGCCTCAATTTACAGTTCTTC
-	TRBV29-1	once	TRBJ1-2	CSVEGGVSGGYTF	TGCAGCGTTGAAGGGGGGGTCAGTGGTGGCTACACCTTC
TRBD2	TRBV10-3	-	TRBJ2-1	CAISGLAGLNEQFF	TGTGCCATCAGTGGACTAGCGGGCTTAAATGAGCAGTTCTTC
-	TRBV30	-	TRBJ2-3	CAWSVRGADTQYF	TGTGCCTGGAGTGTCAGGGGCGCAGATACGCAGTATTTT
-	TRBV4-2	-	TRBJ2-7	CASSQGSGGSVPYEQYF	TGTGCCAGCAGCCAGGGATCCGGGGGCTCCGTTCCCTACGAGCAGTACTTC
-	TRBV2	-	TRBJ2-1	CASSEGLNEQFF	TGTGCCAGCAGTGAAGGTCTAAATGAGCAGTTCTTC
-	TRBV7-2	-	TRBJ2-3	CASSRGISTDTQYF	TGTGCCAGCAGCCGGGGAATTAGCACAGATACGCAGTATTTT
-	TRBV4-1	-	TRBJ2-7	CASSQSREGYEQYF	TGCGCCAGCAGCCAATCCCGTGAAGGATACGAGCAGTACTTC
-	TRBV6-1	-	TRBJ2-3	CASSEGGGGGTETTDTQYF	TGTGCCAGCAGTGAGGGGGGGGGCGGCGGGACGGAAACCACAGATACGCAGTATTTT
-	TRBV29-1	once	TRBJ2-3	CSVETGEHTDTQYF	TGCAGCGTTGAAACGGGAGAGCACACAGATACGCAGTATTTT
-	TRBV7-9	-	TRBJ1-1	CASSSGTSTEAFF	TGTGCCAGCAGCTCCGGGACATCCACTGAAGCTTTCTTT
-	TRBV5-1	-	TRBJ1-3	CASSPGMGDPPGNTIYF	TGCGCCAGCAGCCCTGGAATGGGGGATCCCCCTGGAAACACCATATATTTT
-	TRBV4-1	-	TRBJ2-1	CASSQDEILSENEQFF	TGCGCCAGCAGCCAAGATGAGATTCTGAGCGAGAATGAGCAGTTCTTC
-	TRBV2	few	TRBJ1-1	CASSDGQMNTEAFF	TGTGCCAGCAGCGATGGACAGATGAACACTGAAGCTTTCTTT
-	TRBV11-2	-	TRBJ1-1	CASSPLIGSTEAFF	TGTGCCAGCAGCCCCTTGATCGGGAGCACTGAAGCTTTCTTT
TRBD1	TRBV12-3/TRBV12-4	-	TRBJ2-1	CASSLRQGRYNEQFF	TGTGCCAGCAGTTTAAGACAGGGGCGCTACAATGAGCAGTTCTTC
-	TRBV27	-	TRBJ2-3	CASSPQGWSDTQYF	TGTGCCAGCAGTCCTCAGGGATGGTCAGATACGCAGTATTTT
TRBD2	TRBV6-2/TRBV6-3	-	TRBJ2-2	CASSPSSGLYTGELFF	TGTGCCAGCAGCCCGAGTAGCGGGCTATACACCGGGGAGCTGTTTTTT
-	TRBV28	-	TRBJ2-2	CASQARANTGELFF	TGTGCCAGCCAGGCCAGGGCGAACACCGGGGAGCTGTTTTTT
TRBD1	TRBV11-2	few	TRBJ2-7	CASSPTGGYEQYF	TGTGCCAGCAGCCCAACAGGGGGGTACGAGCAGTACTTC
-	TRBV30	-	TRBJ1-5	CAWSNWGGQPQHF	TGTGCCTGGAGTAACTGGGGCGGTCAGCCCCAGCATTTT
TRBD1	TRBV4-1	-	TRBJ1-1	CASSLEDRGYTEAFF	TGCGCCAGCAGCCTGGAGGACAGGGGGTACACTGAAGCTTTCTTT
TRBD2	TRBV12-3/TRBV12-4	-	TRBJ2-5	CASSFGAGGRETQYF	TGTGCCAGCAGTTTTGGCGCGGGAGGGCGAGAGACCCAGTACTTC
TRBD1	TRBV4-1	-	TRBJ2-2	CASSQDGQGALPGELFF	TGCGCCAGCAGCCAAGATGGGCAGGGGGCGCTCCCCGGGGAGCTGTTTTTT
-	TRBV5-1	once	TRBJ1-1	CASSLVGGVPNTEAFF	TGCGCCAGCAGCTTGGTTGGGGGGGTCCCGAACACTGAAGCTTTCTTT
-	TRBV5-1	-	TRBJ2-7	CASSWDGAYEQYF	TGCGCCAGCAGCTGGGACGGAGCCTACGAGCAGTACTTC
-	TRBV20-1	-	TRBJ2-1	CSARTSGNEQFF	TGCAGTGCTAGGACTAGTGGCAATGAGCAGTTCTTC
-	TRBV5-4	-	TRBJ2-1	CASSWGPSEYNEQFF	TGTGCCAGCAGCTGGGGACCGAGCGAATACAATGAGCAGTTCTTC
-	TRBV7-8	-	TRBJ2-7	CASSSIQGPSPYEQYF	TGTGCCAGCAGCTCAATACAGGGACCCTCCCCGTACGAGCAGTACTTC
TRBD1	TRBV5-4	-	TRBJ1-6	CASSAGGFSPLHF	TGTGCCAGCAGCGCAGGGGGCTTTTCACCCCTCCACTTT
TRBD2	TRBV12-3/TRBV12-4	-	TRBJ2-7	CASSLGLTTYEQYF	TGTGCCAGCAGTTTGGGACTAACAACCTACGAGCAGTACTTC
TRBD2	TRBV4-1	-	TRBJ2-7	CASSLLAGDSEQYF	TGCGCCAGCAGCCTTCTAGCGGGCGACAGCGAGCAGTACTTC
-	TRBV7-9	-	TRBJ2-1	CASSLTRSKGPGVEQFF	TGTGCCAGCAGCTTAACAAGATCAAAGGGGCCGGGCGTTGAGCAGTTCTTC
-	TRBV20-1	-	TRBJ2-2	CSASRTERGELFF	TGCAGTGCTAGTAGGACTGAGAGGGGGGAGCTGTTTTTT
-	TRBV12-3/TRBV12-4	-	TRBJ1-1	CASSLAPNTEVFF	TGTGCCAGCAGTTTAGCCCCGAACACTGAAGTTTTCTTT
-	TRBV7-9	once	TRBJ2-3	CASSPPFGSITDTQYF	TGTGCCAGCAGCCCCCCTTTCGGCAGTATCACAGATACGCAGTATTTT
-	TRBV30	-	TRBJ2-3	CAWAPGHSTTTDTQYF	TGTGCCTGGGCCCCGGGACATTCGACGACCACAGATACGCAGTATTTT
-	TRBV30	-	TRBJ1-1	CAWSISSEAFF	TGTGCCTGGAGTATCTCGAGTGAAGCTTTCTTT
-	TRBV3-1	-	TRBJ1-1	CASRDEGGGGTEAFF	TGTGCCAGCAGGGACGAGGGGGGCGGTGGCACTGAAGCTTTCTTT
TRBD1	TRBV6-5	-	TRBJ1-3	CASSPGQLSGNTIYF	TGTGCCAGCAGCCCGGGACAGCTCTCTGGAAACACCATATATTTT
-	TRBV29-1	-	TRBJ2-1	CSVEGSGYNEQFF	TGCAGCGTTGAGGGTAGCGGCTACAATGAGCAGTTCTTC